Below are 7 T cell receptor beta chains sequenced from a single sample in a study of molecular identifiers for immune sequencing clone quantification. MiXCR, run by TCRdb on the PCR reads, gives a single entry per CDR3 protein. Found here are approximately 60,000 distinct CDR3 sequences, under 20% of them singletons; the top ten hold over 1.1%. Sequences were obtained from naive CD8+ T cells from blood, with Jurkat cell RNA spiked in. Subset: FACS-sorted CD8+CD4-CCR7+CD45RA+ naive T cells. The receptors derive from a human donor in good health. Some libraries in this study had Jurkat cell RNA spiked in.

This chain connects TRBV10-3 to TRBJ2-7, with TRBD2 as a possible D gene (7 bases). Trimming took off 9 bases at V and 0 bases at J, with 12 bases between the two ends. The germline CDR1 and CDR2 sequences are ENHRY and SYGVKD. CDR3 length equals 13 residues. Written as DNA, the CDR3 is TGTGCCATGGGGGGGGACAACTCCTACGAGCAGTACTTC. Its protein product is CAMGGDNSYEQYF.

Ten or more counts support this clonotype. The rearrangement links TRBV27 to TRBJ2-7, with TRBD1 matching 9 bases. The CDR3 is 15 amino acids. V lost 2 bases, J lost 3 bases, and 5 bases stayed unmatched. Germline CDR1 MNHEY, CDR2 SMNVEV (reference sequence). This CDR3 reads CASSLRTGVFYEQYF. The CDR3 DNA reads TGTGCCAGCAGTTTAAGGACAGGGGTATTCTACGAGCAGTACTTC.

Ten or more counts support this clonotype. The CDR3 here is CASSSGLLYEQYF. CDR3 nucleotide sequence: TGTGCCAGCAGCTCGGGACTCCTCTACGAGCAGTACTTC. V usage is TRBV11-2 and J usage is TRBJ2-7; D may be TRBD2 (6 bases). V was cut by 4 bases and J by 3 bases, with 10 bases left in between. The CDR3 is 13 residues long. The germline V gene has CDR1 SGHAT and CDR2 FQNNGV.

At least ten counts were recorded for this clonotype. This chain links TRBV24-1 with TRBJ2-3; D not certain. Germline CDR1 KGHDR, CDR2 SFDVKD. This CDR3 has 13 amino acids. Deletions cut 2 bases from V and 0 bases from J, with 2 bases between. As DNA, the CDR3 is TGTGCCACCAGTGATTATAGCACAGATACGCAGTATTTT. This translates into CATSDYSTDTQYF.

This clonotype was observed many times. V gene TRBV28 combines with J gene TRBJ2-3; the match to TRBD2 covers 11 bases. The CDR3 consists of 19 residues. Germline CDR1 reads MDHEN; CDR2 reads SYDVKM. Losses at the gene ends were 0 bases for V and 3 bases for J; bases not matched to a gene: 11. For the CDR3, the DNA is TGTGCCAGCAGTTTATGGGATTCTAGCGGGAGGCCATCAACAGATACGCAGTATTTT. Translation gives CASSLWDSSGRPSTDTQYF.

As to this clonotype: A read error is possible here, since a much larger clone lies one base away. The chain combines TRBV12-3 or TRBV12-4 with TRBJ2-4, with TRBD2 matching 7 bases. The ends lost 3 bases at V and 3 bases at J; junction bases unmatched: 5. This CDR3 has 15 amino acids. DNA for the CDR3: TGTGCCAGCAGTTTGACTGGCGGGAGCAAAAACATTCAGTACTTC. The encoded protein is CASSLTGGSKNIQYF.

This clonotype was picked up many times. J is TRBJ2-2 and V is TRBV25-1; D may be TRBD2 (6 bases). The ends were cut back, 3 bases at V and 4 bases at J, with 15 bases in the middle. The CDR3 sequence is 16 residues long. Germline CDR1 MGHDK, CDR2 SYGVNS. Written as DNA, the CDR3 is TGTGCCAGCAGTGACCTGGGGACTCCGTTCACCGGGGAGCTGTTTTTT. Amino acid sequence: CASSDLGTPFTGELFF.